This TCR beta chain comes out of a study of shared clonotypes between healthy human individuals. Libraries were prepared by immunoSEQ multiplex PCR; TCRdb keeps only in-frame clonotypes and omits some of them. The sample lists around 650,000 clones, 96% seen once, with approximately 0.1% in the top ten. Trimming removed 3 bases from V and 2 bases from J, with 8 bases in between. The CDR3 is made up of 14 amino acids. The germline gives CDR1 MNHNS, CDR2 SASEGT. The naive CD8 subset, CD45RO-negative cells positively selected for CCR7, excluded terminally differentiated effector memory CD45RA+ cells. The receptor comes from a woman between 25 and 40 years old in good health. The material sequenced was naive CD8+ T cells sorted from blood. This chain uses TRBV6-1 with TRBJ2-1; D is perhaps TRBD2 (5 bases). The CDR3 loop is CASSDIATYNEQFF. The DNA of the CDR3 is TGTGCCAGCAGTGACATAGCGACCTACAATGAGCAGTTCTTC.